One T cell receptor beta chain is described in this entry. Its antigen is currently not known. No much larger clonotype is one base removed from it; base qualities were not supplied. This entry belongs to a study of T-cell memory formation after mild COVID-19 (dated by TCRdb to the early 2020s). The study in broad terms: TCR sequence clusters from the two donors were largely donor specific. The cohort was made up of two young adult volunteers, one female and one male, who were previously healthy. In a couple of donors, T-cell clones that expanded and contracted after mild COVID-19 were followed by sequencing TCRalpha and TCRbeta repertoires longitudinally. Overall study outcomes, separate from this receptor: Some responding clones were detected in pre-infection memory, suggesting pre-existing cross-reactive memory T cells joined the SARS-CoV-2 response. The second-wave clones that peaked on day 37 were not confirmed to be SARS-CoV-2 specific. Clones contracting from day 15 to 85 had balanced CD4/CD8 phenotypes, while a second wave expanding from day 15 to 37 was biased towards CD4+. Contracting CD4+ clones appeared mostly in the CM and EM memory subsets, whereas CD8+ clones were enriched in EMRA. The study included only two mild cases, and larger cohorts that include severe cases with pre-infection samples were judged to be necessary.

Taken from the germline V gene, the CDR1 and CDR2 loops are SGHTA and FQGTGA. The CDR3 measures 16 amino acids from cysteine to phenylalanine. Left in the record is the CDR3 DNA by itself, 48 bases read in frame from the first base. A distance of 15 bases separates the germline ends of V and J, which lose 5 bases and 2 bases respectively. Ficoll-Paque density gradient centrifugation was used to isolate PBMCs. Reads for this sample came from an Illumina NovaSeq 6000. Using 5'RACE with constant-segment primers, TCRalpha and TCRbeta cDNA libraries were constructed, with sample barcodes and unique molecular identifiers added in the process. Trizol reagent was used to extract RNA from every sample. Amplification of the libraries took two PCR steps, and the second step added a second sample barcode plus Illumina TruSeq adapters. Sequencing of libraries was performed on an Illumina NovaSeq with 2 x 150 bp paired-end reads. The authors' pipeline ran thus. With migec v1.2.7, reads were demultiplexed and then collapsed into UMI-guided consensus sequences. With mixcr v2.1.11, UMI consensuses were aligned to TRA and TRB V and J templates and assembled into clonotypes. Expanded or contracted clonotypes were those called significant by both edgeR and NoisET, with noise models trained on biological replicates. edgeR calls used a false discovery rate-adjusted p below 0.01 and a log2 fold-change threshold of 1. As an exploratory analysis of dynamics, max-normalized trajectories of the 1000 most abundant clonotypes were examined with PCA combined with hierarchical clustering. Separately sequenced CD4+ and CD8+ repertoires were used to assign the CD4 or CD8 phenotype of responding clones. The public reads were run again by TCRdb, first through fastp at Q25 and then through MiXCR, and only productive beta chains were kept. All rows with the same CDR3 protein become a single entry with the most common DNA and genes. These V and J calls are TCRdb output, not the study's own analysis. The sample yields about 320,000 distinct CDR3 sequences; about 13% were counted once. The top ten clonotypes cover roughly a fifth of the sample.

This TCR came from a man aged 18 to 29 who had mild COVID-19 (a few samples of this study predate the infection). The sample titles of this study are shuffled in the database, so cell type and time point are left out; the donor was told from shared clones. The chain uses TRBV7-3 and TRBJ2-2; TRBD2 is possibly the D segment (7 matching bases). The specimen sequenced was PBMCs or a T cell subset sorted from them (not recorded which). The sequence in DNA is TGTGCCAGCAGCATACGCGGGGGCACAAACACCGGGGAGCTGTTTTTT. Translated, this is CASSIRGGTNTGELFF.